Below, 21 T cell receptor beta chains from the same sample are listed, as sequenced in a study of cytomegalovirus exposure and HLA in healthy donors. PCR involved 60 Vbeta and 13 Jbeta primers. The method was immunoSEQ multiplex PCR; TCRdb's version includes in-frame clones alone and lacks a portion of them. The sample has 150,000 to 200,000 clones, 75% seen once; the top ten hold about 8%. The sequenced material came from PBMCs. The receptors here all came from a middle-aged woman in good health and CMV-seropositive.

A few counts support this clone. The CDR3: CASSEEGLTTNEKLFF. CDR3 coding DNA: TGTGCCAGCAGTGAGGAGGGGCTCACAACTAATGAAAAACTGTTTTTT. The rearrangement joins TRBV2 to TRBJ1-4, with D possibly TRBD1 on 5 matching bases. The length of the CDR3 is 16 residues. Looked up from germline, CDR1 is SNHLY and CDR2 is FYNNEI. V lost 3 bases, J lost 0 bases, and 11 bases lay in between.

The table lists this clone with a few counts. The chain employs TRBV9 and TRBJ2-3, with a weak D call TRBD2 (5 bases). Germline V gene sequence: CDR1 SGDLS, CDR2 YYNGEE. V lost 1 base to trimming and J lost 1 base, with 13 bases between them. The CDR3 sequence is 16 residues long. CDR3 nucleotide sequence: TGTGCCAGCAGCGTAAGAGGGAATCAGGGCACAGATACGCAGTATTTT. This sequence encodes CASSVRGNQGTDTQYF.

The chain employs TRBV27 and TRBJ2-7; TRBD1 matches 9 bases. CDR3 length: 18 amino acids. CDR1 MNHEY and CDR2 SMNVEV come from the germline V gene (reference sequence). V shed 9 bases, J shed 1 base, and the junction held 19 bases outside the gene matches. The CDR3 protein is CASGPGQGNWLGSYEQYF. The CDR3 DNA reads as TGTGCCAGTGGGCCGGGACAGGGTAATTGGTTAGGGTCCTACGAGCAGTACTTC.

This chain joins TRBV7-3 and TRBJ2-1; the match to TRBD2 covers 12 bases. J gave up 4 bases and V 3 bases, and 4 bases lay outside the gene matches. The CDR3 is made up of 16 amino acids. Germline-derived CDR1 and CDR2 are SGHTA and FQGTGA. This CDR3 reads CASSLTSGRVYNEQFF. For the CDR3, the DNA is TGTGCCAGCAGCTTGACTAGCGGGAGAGTTTACAATGAGCAGTTCTTC.

This clone was recorded once. The chain recombines TRBV28 with TRBJ2-1; D is unresolved. The germline CDR1 and CDR2 sequences are MDHEN and SYDVKM. Trimming removed 4 bases from V and 10 bases from J, with 11 bases in between. The CDR3 has 12 residues. The CDR3 DNA sequence: TGTGCCAGCAGTTCATGGGCCCGCGAGCAGTTCTTC. Translating it yields CASSSWAREQFF.

This chain uses TRBV18 with TRBJ1-1, with D uncertain. V was shortened by 0 bases and J by 4 bases, with 12 bases between the two germline ends. Germline V lookup: CDR1 KGHSH, CDR2 LQKENI. The CDR3 sequence is 15 residues long. CDR3 sequence (DNA): TGTGCCAGCTCACCACCGGTGGCTAGAGGCACTGAAGCTTTCTTT. This encodes CASSPPVARGTEAFF.

V is TRBV4-2 and J is TRBJ1-2, with TRBD1 matching 8 bases. Germline-derived CDR1 and CDR2 are LGHNA and YNFKEQ. V shed 1 base and J 5 bases; nucleotides not matched to a gene: 3. CDR3 length: 14 amino acids. The DNA for the CDR3 is TGTGCCAGCAGCCAAGGAACAGGGGGGTATGGCTACACCTTC. It encodes CASSQGTGGYGYTF.

V and J are TRBV7-9 and TRBJ2-7; TRBD1 matches 8 bases. V trimming: 3 bases; J trimming: 7 bases; junction bases outside the gene matches: 11. The CDR3 has 15 amino acids. The germline V gene encodes CDR1 SEHNR and CDR2 FQNEAQ (reference sequence). The CDR3 here is CASSFLQGVGGEQYF. The CDR3 DNA reads TGTGCCAGCAGCTTTCTACAGGGGGTCGGGGGAGAGCAGTACTTC.

This clone was recorded a few times. The CDR3 reads CASSLERTTSNYGYTF. The CDR3 DNA is TGCGCCAGCAGCTTGGAACGGACAACCAGTAACTATGGCTACACCTTC. The chain employs TRBV5-1 and TRBJ1-2; D might be TRBD1 (5 bases). The CDR3 spans 16 residues. The germline V gene encodes CDR1 SGHRS and CDR2 YFSETQ. Trimming took off 0 bases at V and 1 base at J, with 13 bases between the two ends.

The chain uses TRBV7-8 and TRBJ2-3, with a tentative D call TRBD2 (5 bases). The V gene lost 1 base and the J gene lost 6 bases, with 23 bases spanning the gap. The CDR3 has 18 amino acids. Germline V gives CDR1 SGHVS, CDR2 FQNEAQ. CDR3 DNA: TGTGCCAGCAGCTTAGAGAGCGTCCGGGGAGCGAGCGGTGATACGCAGTATTTT. Its protein product is CASSLESVRGASGDTQYF.

The chain links TRBV4-3 to TRBJ2-2; D might be TRBD2 (7 bases). The germline gives CDR1 LGHNA, CDR2 YSLEER. The length of the CDR3 is 14 residues. V lost 2 bases to trimming and J lost 7 bases, with 11 bases between them. CDR3 sequence: CASSQNGGRGELFF. In DNA form, the CDR3 reads TGCGCCAGCAGCCAAAACGGGGGGCGCGGGGAGCTGTTTTTT.

This clone was seen a few times. The chain employs TRBV5-6 and TRBJ2-7; no definite D call. This CDR3 contains 14 residues. Per the germline V gene, CDR1 is SGHDT and CDR2 is YYEEEE. Trimming stripped 0 bases from V and 2 bases from J, with 9 bases between. CDR3 DNA: TGTGCCAGCAGCTTGGTGGGCAGAACCTACGAGCAGTACTTC. Its translation is CASSLVGRTYEQYF.

This clone was detected only a few times. The chain employs TRBV10-2 and TRBJ1-2, with D uncertain. Germline V gene lookup returns CDR1 WSHSY and CDR2 SAAADI. This CDR3 has 15 residues. The ends were cut back, 0 bases at V and 2 bases at J, with 10 bases in the middle. CDR3 bases: TGCGCCAGCAGTGAGTCGAGGGCGGGCAACTATGGCTACACCTTC. As protein: CASSESRAGNYGYTF.

V is TRBV6-1 and J is TRBJ1-4; the D gene is possibly TRBD1 (6 bases). The CDR3 extends over 15 amino acids. With 5 bases removed from V and 6 bases from J, the gap between germline ends came to 16 bases. Germline V CDR1 and CDR2: MNHNS, SASEGT. The CDR3 coding sequence is TGTGCCAGCAGTATTCACAGGGCTAAGGATGAAAAACTGTTTTTT. It yields the protein CASSIHRAKDEKLFF.

Worth noting for this clone: At the DNA level, this CDR3 is encoded by other sequences in the same sample as well. The chain employs TRBV11-2 and TRBJ1-1; TRBD1 is a possible D gene (6 bases). CDR1 and CDR2 (germline): SGHAT, FQNNGV. The ends were cut back, 7 bases at V and 1 base at J, with 10 bases in the middle. The CDR3 totals 13 residues. This CDR3 reads CASMRTANTEAFF. The CDR3 coding sequence is TGTGCCAGCATGAGGACAGCGAACACTGAAGCTTTCTTT.

The rearrangement joins TRBV9 to TRBJ2-2, with D perhaps TRBD1 (6 bases). Germline CDR1 reads SGDLS; CDR2 reads YYNGEE. Trimming shortened V by 2 bases and J by 0 bases, and 14 bases separated the two germline ends. CDR3 size: 17 residues. CDR3 nucleotides: TGTGCCAGCAGCGTTTTAGGACGGACAGCGAACACCGGGGAGCTGTTTTTT. Translated: CASSVLGRTANTGELFF.

The chain carries TRBV4-3 and TRBJ2-1; 10 bases line up with TRBD1. The CDR3 length is 18 residues. Germline V gives CDR1 LGHNA, CDR2 YSLEER. Germline trimming cut 1 base from V and 2 bases from J; bases unmatched to any gene: 8. The chain's CDR3 is CASSQAAAGTGAYNEQFF. Written as DNA, the CDR3 is TGCGCCAGCAGCCAAGCCGCCGCCGGGACAGGGGCCTACAATGAGCAGTTCTTC.

The chain couples TRBV6-5 to TRBJ1-5; D might be TRBD1 (5 bases). Germline V gene lookup returns CDR1 MNHEY and CDR2 SVGAGI. This CDR3 comprises 14 residues. V was cut by 4 bases and J by 2 bases, with 9 bases left in between. CDR3 DNA sequence: TGTGCCAGCAGTTTGGGAGGGGGCAATCAGCCCCAGCATTTT. This encodes CASSLGGGNQPQHF.

This chain connects TRBV28 to TRBJ1-5; D might be TRBD1 (6 bases). Germline V gives CDR1 MDHEN, CDR2 SYDVKM. CDR3 size: 15 residues. Trimming cost V 5 bases and J 2 bases, with 13 bases left between them. The CDR3 region has the DNA TGTGCCAGCAGTCCCCAGGCAGGGGGCAATCAGCCCCAGCATTTT. Translated, it gives CASSPQAGGNQPQHF.

This clone was detected a few times. The rearrangement uses TRBV30 and TRBJ2-7, with 9 bases fitting TRBD1. Germline CDR1 reads GTSNPN; CDR2 reads SVGIG (reference sequence). The CDR3 covers 13 residues. The V gene end was trimmed by 5 bases and the J gene end by 3 bases; junction bases not matched to a gene: 5. The CDR3, as DNA: TGTGCCTGGGCCGGGACAGGGCTCTACGAGCAGTACTTC. This sequence encodes CAWAGTGLYEQYF. Supplemented by reference TRBV30 and TRBJ2-7, the full variable domain reads SQTIHQWPATLVQPVGSPLSLECTVEGTSNPNLYWYRQAAGRGLQLLFYSVGIGQISSEVPQNLSASRPQDRQFILSSKKLLLSDSGFYLCAWAGTGLYEQYFGPGTRLTVT.

The CDR3 reads CASSLTDTYEQYF. The CDR3 DNA is TGTGCCAGCAGTTTGACAGACACCTACGAGCAGTACTTC. The chain links TRBV27 to TRBJ2-7; perhaps TRBD1 as D (5 bases). This CDR3 contains 13 residues. The V end lost 3 bases, the J end lost 2 bases, and 8 bases lay between the germline ends. Germline CDR1 MNHEY, CDR2 SMNVEV (reference sequence).